These T cell receptor beta chains were read from a single sample in a study of blood T cells in healthy people across ages. Via MiXCR, TCRdb re-called the 5' RACE reads, giving one row per CDR3 protein. The sample consists of under 1,000,000 distinct CDR3 sequences, 35% to 50% of them appearing once. What was sequenced was blood. These receptors were taken from a man at least 80 years old in good health. Each CDR3 is given with its conserved first and last residue. A D gene is named only where the DNA matches it firmly. Expanded clones are given a class, and other clones once, few, many or no size at all.

DNA: TGTGCCAGCAGCCCGGACAGGCGTACGGGTGGGCAGTTCTTC
CDR3: CASSPDRRTGGQFF
V: TRBV4-2
J: TRBJ2-1
size: -
D: TRBD1

DNA: TGTGCCAGCAGCTTAGACCGACAGGGCTACGAGCAGTACTTC
CDR3: CASSLDRQGYEQYF
V: TRBV7-2
J: TRBJ2-7
size: -
D: TRBD1

DNA: TGTGCCAGCACCCTAGAAGACAGTAGCAATCAGCCCCAGCATTTT
CDR3: CASTLEDSSNQPQHF
V: TRBV12-3/TRBV12-4
J: TRBJ1-5
size: -
D: -

DNA: TGTGCCAGCAGTTCCCTCGGACAGGGAAAAGAGTCCTACAATGAGCAGTTCTTC
CDR3: CASSSLGQGKESYNEQFF
V: TRBV27
J: TRBJ2-1
size: once
D: TRBD1

DNA: TGCAGCGTTAACTGGAGGGACTCCGCCCGGCAGTTCTTC
CDR3: CSVNWRDSARQFF
V: TRBV29-1
J: TRBJ2-1
size: -
D: -

DNA: TGTGCCAGCAGTTTATCAGTCGGTGGAGAGACCCAGTACTTC
CDR3: CASSLSVGGETQYF
V: TRBV12-3/TRBV12-4
J: TRBJ2-5
size: -
D: -

DNA: TGTGCCAGCAGCTCCAGGACGGGAGAGGTGTACTATGGCTACACCTTC
CDR3: CASSSRTGEVYYGYTF
V: TRBV7-2
J: TRBJ1-2
size: -
D: -

DNA: TGTGCCAGCAGCTTAAGACAGGGGGCACCGGATACGCAGTATTTT
CDR3: CASSLRQGAPDTQYF
V: TRBV7-9
J: TRBJ2-3
size: -
D: TRBD1

DNA: TGTGCCAGCAGCTTAACCAACCGCTGGGGCAGGGACTATGGCTACACCTTC
CDR3: CASSLTNRWGRDYGYTF
V: TRBV7-2
J: TRBJ1-2
size: few
D: -

DNA: TGTGCCAGCAGTTTACGGACAGGGACTCAGCCCCAGCATTTT
CDR3: CASSLRTGTQPQHF
V: TRBV28
J: TRBJ1-5
size: -
D: TRBD1

DNA: TGCAGTGCTGAACAGGGGGCAGGTTCCTACGAGCAGTACTTC
CDR3: CSAEQGAGSYEQYF
V: TRBV20-1
J: TRBJ2-7
size: few
D: TRBD1

DNA: TGCAGTGCTAGAGATCTGAACATTCAGTACTTC
CDR3: CSARDLNIQYF
V: TRBV20-1
J: TRBJ2-4
size: -
D: -

DNA: TGCGCCAGCAGTGTCGGGAGTGGGGAGACCCAGTACTTC
CDR3: CASSVGSGETQYF
V: TRBV5-1
J: TRBJ2-5
size: many
D: -

DNA: TGTGCCAGCAGTTACTCCATACATCCCGAAGATAGTTTGGAGACCCAGTACTTC
CDR3: CASSYSIHPEDSLETQYF
V: TRBV6-2/TRBV6-3
J: TRBJ2-5
size: -
D: -

DNA: TGTGCCATCAGTGAGACTAGCGGGAGTGCCGGGGAGCTGTTTTTT
CDR3: CAISETSGSAGELFF
V: TRBV10-3
J: TRBJ2-2
size: -
D: TRBD2

DNA: TGTGCCAGCAGTTCCCCAACAGGGTCGGGGGCCACCGTCCTGACTTTC
CDR3: CASSSPTGSGATVLTF
V: TRBV27
J: TRBJ2-6
size: -
D: -

DNA: TGTGGCAGCAGTCGCGACATGTTCACTGAAGCTTTCTTT
CDR3: CGSSRDMFTEAFF
V: TRBV14
J: TRBJ1-1
size: -
D: -

DNA: TGCAGTGCCCGGCCGGGTCTACGTTCACCCCTCCACTTT
CDR3: CSARPGLRSPLHF
V: TRBV20-1
J: TRBJ1-6
size: -
D: -

DNA: TGTGCCAGCCAACAGGGGATTGATGGCTACACCTTC
CDR3: CASQQGIDGYTF
V: TRBV6-1
J: TRBJ1-2
size: -
D: TRBD1

DNA: TGTGCCAGCAGTTTGCCGCTCACAGGCCAAGAGACCCAGTACTTC
CDR3: CASSLPLTGQETQYF
V: TRBV28
J: TRBJ2-5
size: few
D: -

DNA: TGTGCCAGCAGTTACAACAGAGGGAGCAATCAGCCCCAGCATTTT
CDR3: CASSYNRGSNQPQHF
V: TRBV6-6
J: TRBJ1-5
size: -
D: -

DNA: TGTGCCAGCAGCTTAGATGCTGCGGGAGGGGACGAGCAGTACTTC
CDR3: CASSLDAAGGDEQYF
V: TRBV7-2
J: TRBJ2-7
size: few
D: TRBD2

DNA: TGCGCCAGCAGCTTGGAAGGAGGTGGCGGGATAGGTGAGCAGTTCTTC
CDR3: CASSLEGGGGIGEQFF
V: TRBV5-1
J: TRBJ2-1
size: -
D: -

DNA: TGTGCCAGCAGCGTAGAGGTAGGAGCAGGGGCCCACGAGCAGTACTTC
CDR3: CASSVEVGAGAHEQYF
V: TRBV9
J: TRBJ2-7
size: -
D: -

DNA: TGCGCCAGCAGCTACGGACAGGGGGGAGCAGATACGCAGTATTTT
CDR3: CASSYGQGGADTQYF
V: TRBV5-1
J: TRBJ2-3
size: many
D: TRBD1

DNA: TGTGCCAGCAGCCAAGTCGGGGGAGGAAACGAGCAGTACTTC
CDR3: CASSQVGGGNEQYF
V: TRBV3-1
J: TRBJ2-7
size: -
D: -

DNA: TGCAGTACTAGAGGGGGTTGGGAGGCGGGCGGGCCTAGCACAGATACGCAGTATTTT
CDR3: CSTRGGWEAGGPSTDTQYF
V: TRBV20-1
J: TRBJ2-3
size: -
D: -

DNA: TGCAGCGGCCGACGGGGGCAAGAGACCCAGTACTTC
CDR3: CSGRRGQETQYF
V: TRBV29-1
J: TRBJ2-5
size: -
D: -

DNA: TGCGCCAGCAGCTTGGGGACTAGCGTCAATGAGCAGTTCTTC
CDR3: CASSLGTSVNEQFF
V: TRBV5-1
J: TRBJ2-1
size: many
D: TRBD2

DNA: TGTGCCAGCAGCGTAGTCGGCGGTTCGTCCTACAATGAGCAGTACTTC
CDR3: CASSVVGGSSYNEQYF
V: TRBV9
J: TRBJ2-7
size: -
D: -

DNA: TGTGCCAGCAGTTACTCGATGGGGAGGTCGTTTTCAGATGAGCAGTACTTC
CDR3: CASSYSMGRSFSDEQYF
V: TRBV6-6
J: TRBJ2-5
size: once
D: -

DNA: TGCGCCAGCAGCTTGCGACAGGGGCGGAATGAGCAGTTCTTC
CDR3: CASSLRQGRNEQFF
V: TRBV5-1
J: TRBJ2-1
size: few
D: TRBD1

DNA: TGCGCCAGCAGCCAAGTGACTAGCGGGCAAGAGACCCAGTACTTC
CDR3: CASSQVTSGQETQYF
V: TRBV4-1
J: TRBJ2-5
size: -
D: TRBD2

DNA: TGTGCCAGCAGTGAAGGGCCTTTGAGGTATGGCTACACCTTC
CDR3: CASSEGPLRYGYTF
V: TRBV28
J: TRBJ1-2
size: -
D: -

DNA: TGTGCCACCAGTGATCCCGGACTAGCTGGTGAGCAGTTCTTC
CDR3: CATSDPGLAGEQFF
V: TRBV24-1
J: TRBJ2-1
size: few
D: TRBD2

DNA: TGTGCCAGCAGCCCATACCGGGACAGCTATGGCTACACCTTC
CDR3: CASSPYRDSYGYTF
V: TRBV7-2
J: TRBJ1-2
size: many
D: TRBD1

DNA: TGCAGCGTCGATACAGGGGGGACCTACAATGAGCAGTTCTTC
CDR3: CSVDTGGTYNEQFF
V: TRBV29-1
J: TRBJ2-1
size: few
D: TRBD1

DNA: TGTGCCAGCAGCTACAAGGGGGGTGGGGTAAAACTGTTTTTT
CDR3: CASSYKGGGVKLFF
V: TRBV7-2
J: TRBJ1-4
size: -
D: -

DNA: TGCAGTGCTAGACAGGAGACCAACTATGGCTACACCTTC
CDR3: CSARQETNYGYTF
V: TRBV20-1
J: TRBJ1-2
size: once
D: -

DNA: TGTGCCAGCTTCCCGCCAGTGAACACTGAAGCTTTCTTT
CDR3: CASFPPVNTEAFF
V: TRBV6-1
J: TRBJ1-1
size: few
D: -

DNA: TGCAGTGCCCCGGAAAAAGGGACAGGGCTACGTTCACCCCTCCACTTT
CDR3: CSAPEKGTGLRSPLHF
V: TRBV20-1
J: TRBJ1-6
size: once
D: TRBD1